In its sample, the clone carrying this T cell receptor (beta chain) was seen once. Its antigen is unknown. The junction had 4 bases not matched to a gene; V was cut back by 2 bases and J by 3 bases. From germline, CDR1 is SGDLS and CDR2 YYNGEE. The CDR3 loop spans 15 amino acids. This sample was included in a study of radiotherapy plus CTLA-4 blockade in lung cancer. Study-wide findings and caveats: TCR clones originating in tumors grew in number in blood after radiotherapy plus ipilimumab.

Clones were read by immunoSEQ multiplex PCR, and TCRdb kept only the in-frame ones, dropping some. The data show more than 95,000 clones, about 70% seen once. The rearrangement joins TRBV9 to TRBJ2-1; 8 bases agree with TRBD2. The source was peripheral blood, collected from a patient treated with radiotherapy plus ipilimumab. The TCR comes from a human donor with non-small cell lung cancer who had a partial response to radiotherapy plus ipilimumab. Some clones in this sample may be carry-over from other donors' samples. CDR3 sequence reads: CASSVRAGVYNEQFF. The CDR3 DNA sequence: TGTGCCAGCAGCGTGAGAGCGGGGGTCTACAATGAGCAGTTCTTC.